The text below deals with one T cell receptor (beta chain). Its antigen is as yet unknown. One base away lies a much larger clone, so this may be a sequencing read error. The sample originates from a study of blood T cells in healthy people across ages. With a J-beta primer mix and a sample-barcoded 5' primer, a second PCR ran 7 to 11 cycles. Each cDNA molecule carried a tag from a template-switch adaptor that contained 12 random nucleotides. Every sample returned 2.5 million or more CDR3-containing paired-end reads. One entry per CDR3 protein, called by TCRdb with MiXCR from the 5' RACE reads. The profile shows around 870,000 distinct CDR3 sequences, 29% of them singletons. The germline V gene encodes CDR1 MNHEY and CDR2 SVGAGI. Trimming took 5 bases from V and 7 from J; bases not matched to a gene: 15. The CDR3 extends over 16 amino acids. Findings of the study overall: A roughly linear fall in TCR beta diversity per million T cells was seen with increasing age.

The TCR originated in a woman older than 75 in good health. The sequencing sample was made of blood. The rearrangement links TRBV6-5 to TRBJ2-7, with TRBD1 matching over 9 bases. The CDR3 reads CASSKTGQGWYNEQYF. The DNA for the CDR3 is TGTGCCAGCAGTAAAACGGGACAGGGATGGTACAATGAGCAGTACTTC.